This entry describes one T cell receptor (beta chain). The source of the sample is a study of OX40 agonist ivuxolimab in advanced cancers. Germline CDR1 is SGHKS and CDR2 is YYEKEE (reference sequence). The CDR3 is made up of 13 amino acids. V was trimmed by 4 bases and J by 3 bases, leaving 7 bases between them. The protocol was immunoSEQ multiplex PCR, while the TCRdb copy is restricted to in-frame clones and leaves out a portion. The data show approximately 3,500 clones, around 80% seen once. J is TRBJ2-2 and V is TRBV5-5; no firm D call. This receptor was identified in an adult with an advanced solid tumor such as melanoma, head and neck, liver or kidney cancer. The material sequenced was CD4+ or CD8+ T cells sorted from blood, taken in a trial of the OX40 agonist ivuxolimab. The CDR3 DNA reads TGTGCCAGCAGCCTGAGTCACACCGGGGAGCTGTTTTTT. Translated, it gives CASSLSHTGELFF. Full variable domain (outside the CDR3, taken from reference TRBV5-5 and TRBJ2-2): DAGVTQSPTHLIKTRGQQVTLRCSPISGHKSVSWYQQVLGQGPQFIFQYYEKEERGRGNFPDRFSARQFPNYSSELNVNALLLGDSALYLCASSLSHTGELFFGEGSRLTVL.